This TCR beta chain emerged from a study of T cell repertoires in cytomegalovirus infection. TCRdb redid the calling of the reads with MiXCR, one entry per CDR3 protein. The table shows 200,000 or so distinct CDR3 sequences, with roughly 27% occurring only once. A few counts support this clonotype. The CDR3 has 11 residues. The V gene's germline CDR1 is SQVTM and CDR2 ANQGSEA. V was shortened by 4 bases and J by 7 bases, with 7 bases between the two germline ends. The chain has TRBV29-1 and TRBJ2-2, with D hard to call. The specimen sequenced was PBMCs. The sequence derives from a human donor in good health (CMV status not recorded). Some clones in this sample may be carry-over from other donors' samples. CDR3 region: CSVALDGELFF. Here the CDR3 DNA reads TGCAGCGTTGCCCTCGACGGGGAGCTGTTTTTT.